Listed below are T cell receptor beta chains from one sample, sequenced in a study of CD8 T cells in Susac syndrome. In TCRdb, the immunoSEQ multiplex PCR reads were re-called with MiXCR into one record per CDR3 protein. The table shows 150,000 or so distinct CDR3 sequences, with approximately 94% occurring only once. The sample was CD4+ T cells from PBMCs. The source is a human donor with multiple sclerosis. Each CDR3 is given with its conserved first and last residue. The order of the fields is D gene, clone size, J gene, V gene, CDR3 protein, CDR3 DNA. The D gene is left open where the match is weak. Clone size is not always given. Where it is, it says once, few, many or a class for expanded clones.

. | . | TRBJ2-1 | TRBV24-1 | CATGESGVYNEQFF | TGTGCCACCGGGGAATCGGGAGTGTACAATGAGCAGTTCTTC
. | once | TRBJ2-7 | TRBV2 | CASSGHRTYEQYF | TGTGCCAGCAGTGGTCACAGGACCTACGAGCAGTACTTC
. | few | TRBJ2-3 | TRBV5-1 | CASSSVGSRADTQYF | TGCGCCAGCAGCTCCGTTGGGAGTAGGGCAGATACGCAGTATTTT
. | . | TRBJ2-1 | TRBV30 | CAWEQGVWRDAPSYNEQFF | TGTGCCTGGGAACAGGGCGTATGGCGGGATGCCCCGTCCTACAATGAGCAGTTCTTC
. | few | TRBJ1-2 | TRBV7-2 | CASSPGPGHGYTF | TGTGCCAGCAGCCCCGGTCCTGGGCATGGCTACACCTTC
TRBD2 | . | TRBJ2-5 | TRBV7-3 | CASSLSPGRRETQYF | TGTGCCAGCAGCTTATCCCCCGGGAGGAGAGAGACCCAGTACTTC
. | . | TRBJ2-2 | TRBV19 | CASSIFTTGELFF | TGTGCCAGTAGTATTTTCACGACCGGGGAGCTGTTTTTT
TRBD2 | . | TRBJ2-1 | TRBV15 | CATSSPSGSDEQFF | TGTGCCACCAGCAGCCCTAGCGGGAGCGATGAGCAGTTCTTC
. | once | TRBJ1-1 | TRBV19 | CASHPGPGLAPFF | TGTGCCAGTCACCCGGGGCCAGGACTCGCTCCTTTCTTT
TRBD1 | . | TRBJ2-7 | TRBV25-1 | CASSRQGGFDEQYF | TGTGCCAGCAGTCGACAGGGGGGCTTTGACGAGCAGTACTTC
. | . | TRBJ2-1 | TRBV23-1 | CASSGTASENEQFF | TGCGCCAGCAGCGGGACTGCTAGCGAGAATGAGCAGTTCTTC
. | . | TRBJ2-7 | TRBV28 | CASSLGQASGEQYF | TGTGCCAGCAGTTTGGGGCAGGCATCCGGCGAGCAGTACTTC
TRBD1 | . | TRBJ1-1 | TRBV25-1 | CASREGADREGNTEAFF | TGTGCCAGTAGGGAGGGGGCTGACAGGGAGGGGAACACTGAAGCTTTCTTT
TRBD1 | . | TRBJ1-1 | TRBV20-1 | CSARDRVTTEAFF | TGCAGTGCTCGGGACAGGGTTACCACTGAAGCTTTCTTT
TRBD2 | . | TRBJ2-4 | TRBV30 | CAWDKKGLAGGIQYF | TGTGCCTGGGACAAGAAGGGACTAGCGGGAGGCATTCAGTACTTC
. | . | TRBJ1-1 | TRBV10-3 | CAIRGGSGNTEAFF | TGTGCCATCAGAGGAGGCAGTGGGAACACTGAAGCTTTCTTT
. | . | TRBJ1-1 | TRBV12-3/TRBV12-4 | CASSPIRGGTEAFF | TGTGCCAGCAGTCCCATAAGAGGTGGCACTGAAGCTTTCTTT
. | few | TRBJ2-3 | TRBV7-9 | CASSLSTDTQYF | TGTGCCAGCAGCCTAAGCACAGATACGCAGTATTTT
TRBD1 | . | TRBJ1-2 | TRBV7-9 | CASSTRQGYGYTF | TGTGCCAGCAGCACCAGACAGGGCTATGGCTACACCTTC
. | . | TRBJ2-3 | TRBV20-1 | CSARGRPTDTQYF | TGCAGTGCTAGGGGGAGGCCCACAGATACGCAGTATTTT
. | . | TRBJ2-6 | TRBV30 | CAWSLYNVLTF | TGTGCCTGGAGCCTATACAACGTCCTGACTTTC
. | . | TRBJ2-6 | TRBV7-7 | CASSLGRSGANVLTF | TGTGCCAGCAGCCTCGGCAGGTCTGGGGCCAACGTCCTGACTTTC
. | . | TRBJ2-6 | TRBV20-1 | CSARVSLSSGANVLTF | TGCAGTGCTAGAGTCAGCCTGAGCTCTGGGGCCAACGTCCTGACTTTC
. | . | TRBJ1-2 | TRBV9 | CASSAQGPKNYGYTF | TGTGCCAGCAGCGCCCAGGGACCGAAAAACTATGGCTACACCTTC
. | . | TRBJ2-5 | TRBV9 | CASSLGLLETQYF | TGTGCCAGCAGCCTGGGTCTCTTGGAGACCCAGTACTTC
. | . | TRBJ2-3 | TRBV20-1 | CSAPQGGLDTQYF | TGCAGTGCCCCCCAAGGGGGTTTGGATACGCAGTATTTT
. | . | TRBJ1-5 | TRBV7-2 | CASSLAASNQPQHF | TGTGCCAGCAGCTTAGCGGCAAGCAATCAGCCCCAGCATTTT
. | . | TRBJ2-1 | TRBV4-1 | CASSQGGLANEQFF | TGCGCCAGCAGCCAAGGAGGGCTAGCCAATGAGCAGTTCTTC
. | . | TRBJ1-5 | TRBV20-1 | CSARDLGRFNQPQHF | TGCAGTGCTAGAGATCTCGGGCGGTTCAATCAGCCCCAGCATTTT
. | . | TRBJ2-5 | TRBV6-5 | CASSRTMRRETQYF | TGTGCCAGCAGTCGGACCATGAGACGGGAGACCCAGTACTTC
TRBD2 | . | TRBJ2-5 | TRBV6-5 | CASMGSLAGHETQYF | TGTGCCAGCATGGGCTCCCTAGCGGGACACGAGACCCAGTACTTC
TRBD1 | . | TRBJ2-5 | TRBV3-1 | CASSQDVIRGRETQYF | TGTGCCAGCAGCCAAGACGTAATCAGGGGGCGAGAGACCCAGTACTTC